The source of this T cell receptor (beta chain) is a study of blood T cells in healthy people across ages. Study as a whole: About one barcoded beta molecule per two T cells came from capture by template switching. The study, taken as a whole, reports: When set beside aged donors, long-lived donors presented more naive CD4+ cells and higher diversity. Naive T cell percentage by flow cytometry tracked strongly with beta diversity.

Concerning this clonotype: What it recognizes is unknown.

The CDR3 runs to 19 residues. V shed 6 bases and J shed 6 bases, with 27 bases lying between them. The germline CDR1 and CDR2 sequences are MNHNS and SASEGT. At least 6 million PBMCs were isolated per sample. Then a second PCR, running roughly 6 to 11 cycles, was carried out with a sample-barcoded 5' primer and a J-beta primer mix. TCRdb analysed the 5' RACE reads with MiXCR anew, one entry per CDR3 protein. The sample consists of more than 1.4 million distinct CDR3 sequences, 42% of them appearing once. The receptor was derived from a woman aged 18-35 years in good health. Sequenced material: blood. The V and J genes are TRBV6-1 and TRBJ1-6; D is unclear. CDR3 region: CASRPLSHTVTKGNSPLHF. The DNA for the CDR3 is TGTGCCAGCAGGCCCCTTTCTCACACAGTTACCAAGGGTAATTCACCCCTCCACTTT.